The next 2 T cell receptor beta chains were all read from a single sample in a study of blood T cell repertoires in COVID-19 (TCRdb year 2020). The method was the immunoSEQ multiplex PCR assay. Imported from immuneACCESS, the table was reduced by TCRdb to in-frame sequences with V and J called. These copies leave out some clones; in studies compared against another copy, an unresolved V gene accounts for under half, and the cause of the remainder is not known. The sample table holds 140,000 to 150,000 clones, of which approximately 87% were seen once. Together, the top ten hold 1.2% of the sample. The sequenced material came from PBMCs or T cells enriched from blood (not recorded which). These receptors were obtained from a woman younger than 45 with acute COVID-19.

J is TRBJ1-2 and V is TRBV27; 10 bases line up with TRBD1. Trimming removed 5 bases from V and 7 bases from J; junction bases left unmatched: 7. The germline V gene encodes CDR1 MNHEY and CDR2 SMNVEV (reference sequence). CDR3 length: 14 amino acids. The CDR3 protein is CASSLRDRGLGYTF. The DNA for the CDR3 is TGTGCCAGCAGTCTCAGAGACAGGGGGCTTGGCTACACCTTC.

The chain uses TRBV19 and TRBJ1-1; 8 nucleotides match TRBD1. The length of the CDR3 is 15 residues. Per germline, CDR1 LNHDA and CDR2 SQIVND (reference sequence). V lost 5 bases to trimming and J lost 5 bases; unmatched junction nucleotides: 10. The CDR3 nucleotides read TGTGCCAGTAGTCCGGACAGGGAGGGGAATACTGAAGCTTTCTTT. This encodes CASSPDREGNTEAFF.